The present TCR beta chain was sequenced within a study of T-cell memory formation after mild COVID-19. V dropped 6 bases and J dropped 4 bases, with 13 bases sitting between them. Per germline, CDR1 SNHLY and CDR2 FYNNEI. The CDR3 is 13 amino acids. This clonotype turned up a few times. TCRdb re-derived calls from the 5' RACE reads in MiXCR, one entry per CDR3 protein. The sample yields about 2,300 distinct CDR3 sequences, 65% to 80% seen once. The TCR sequence derives from an adult who had mild COVID-19 (a few samples of this study predate the infection). Cell type and time point are not known. The sequenced material came from PBMCs or a T cell subset sorted from them (not recorded which). The chain joins TRBV2 to TRBJ2-7, with TRBD2 as a possible D gene (6 bases). CDR3 amino acids: CASSGGVSYEQYF. In DNA form, the CDR3 reads TGTGCCAGCAGCGGAGGGGTCTCTTACGAGCAGTACTTC.